The T cell receptor (beta chain) under discussion was sequenced for a study of lymphopenia after photon versus proton radiotherapy. Turning to this clone: Its target is not known.

General study points: After the lymphocyte nadir, photon-treated repertoires showed oligoclonal expansion, especially of CD8+ Temra cells. Photon-treated patients lost naive T cells and TCR diversity; proton-treated stayed stable. Authors raise, but do not show, better survival with proton therapy.

Libraries were prepared by immunoSEQ multiplex PCR; TCRdb keeps only in-frame clonotypes and omits some of them. The table has some 55,000 clones, approximately 83% seen once. Germline V gene sequence: CDR1 SGHNT, CDR2 YYREEE (reference sequence). There are 13 residues in the CDR3. V shed 5 bases and J shed 1 base, with 9 bases lying between them. V and J are TRBV5-4 and TRBJ2-5, with D perhaps matching TRBD1 or TRBD2 (5 bases each). Sequencing used peripheral blood, obtained from a patient treated with photon-based radiotherapy. This clonotype originated in a man in his forties or fifties with gastric cancer. The CDR3 DNA is TGTGCCAGCAGGTGGGGGATCCAAGAGACCCAGTACTTC. Encoded protein: CASRWGIQETQYF.